This record covers a single T cell receptor (beta chain). Its antigen is not known. The CDR3 has 15 residues. Germline V gives CDR1 MNHEY, CDR2 SVGAGI. Unmatched junction bases numbered 6, after V lost 5 bases and J lost 0 bases. These data come from a study of cytomegalovirus exposure and HLA in healthy donors. Study as a whole: The same platform was used for the 130 or so validation repertoires as for the approximately 630 first-cohort repertoires, as reported in a later analysis.

Overall study findings and caveats: It was approximately 170 TCR beta chains that were listed as cytomegalovirus-associated. Reportedly, cytomegalovirus status was diagnosed with high sensitivity and specificity.

The method was immunoSEQ multiplex PCR; TCRdb's version includes in-frame clones alone and lacks a portion of them. The data show some 74,000 clones, 93% seen once. The chain joins TRBV6-5 to TRBJ1-2; 7 bases are a match to TRBD1. Sequencing was done on a sample of PBMCs. The TCR comes from a woman aged 30 to 39 in good health and CMV-seronegative. CDR3: CASSTRQGTNYGYTF. The DNA of the CDR3 is TGTGCCAGCAGTACCCGACAGGGAACTAACTATGGCTACACCTTC.